The 30 T cell receptor beta chains in this list originate from one sample, sequenced in a study of control samples from healthy donors and cancer patients. Method: immunoSEQ multiplex PCR; TCRdb's copy keeps in-frame clones and lacks some. The sample consists of approximately 53,000 clones, around 93% of them appearing once. The sequencing sample was made of PBMCs. The receptors here all came from a man aged 30-40 years with colorectal cancer.

V gene TRBV25-1 combines with J gene TRBJ1-6; D remains ambiguous. Trimming took 4 bases from V and 8 from J, leaving 12 bases between them. Germline lookup yields CDR1 MGHDK and CDR2 SYGVNS. The CDR3 totals 14 residues. This CDR3 is CASSGSDGDSPLHF. The CDR3 bases are TGTGCCAGCAGTGGATCGGACGGGGATTCACCCCTCCACTTT.

This clone is a singleton in its sample. The genes are TRBV7-2 and TRBJ2-1; D is unclear. The V end lost 2 bases, the J end lost 7 bases, and 9 bases lay between the germline ends. Germline loops: CDR1 SGHTA, CDR2 FQGNSA. The CDR3 sequence is 13 residues long. CDR3 coding DNA: TGTGCCAGCAGCTTATCTGCAGTAAATGAGCAGTTCTTC. It translates to CASSLSAVNEQFF. The variable domain in full, with the rest retrieved from reference TRBV7-2 and TRBJ2-1, is GAGVSQSPSNKVTEKGKDVELRCDPISGHTALYWYRQSLGQGLEFLIYFQGNSAPDKSGLPSDRFSAERTGGSVSTLTIQRTQQEDSAVYLCASSLSAVNEQFFGPGTRLTVL.

This clone is deemed medium-sized. The chain's CDR3 is CASSPGTGDADTQYF. In nucleotides, the CDR3 is TGTGCCAGCAGCCCCGGGACAGGGGATGCAGATACGCAGTATTTT. The rearrangement joins TRBV6-2 or TRBV6-3 to TRBJ2-3; 10 bases are shared with TRBD1. This CDR3 is built from 15 residues. The ends lost 6 bases at V and 4 bases at J; junction bases unmatched: 7. Germline V lookup: CDR1 MNHEY, CDR2 SVGEGT.

The chain couples TRBV10-1 to TRBJ2-2; D is undetermined. The CDR3 sequence is 14 residues long. Trimming removed 3 bases from V and 4 bases from J, with 9 bases in between. Germline V gives CDR1 WNHNN, CDR2 SYGVQD (reference sequence). This CDR3 reads CASSEKSTTGELFF. The CDR3 DNA reads as TGCGCCAGCAGTGAAAAATCTACCACCGGGGAGCTGTTTTTT.

This chain joins TRBV5-6 and TRBJ2-6, with a weak D call TRBD1 (5 bases). This CDR3 has 16 residues. V was clipped by 4 bases and J by 2 bases, with 13 bases between them. Germline V CDR1 and CDR2: SGHDT, YYEEEE. The CDR3 is CASSLPAGTGANVLTF. CDR3 in DNA: TGTGCCAGCAGCCTCCCAGCAGGGACTGGGGCCAACGTCCTGACTTTC.

J is TRBJ1-1 and V is TRBV18, with D unresolved. CDR3 size: 14 residues. V gave up 0 bases and J gave up 4 bases, with 9 bases separating them. The germline V gene has CDR1 KGHSH and CDR2 LQKENI. CDR3 in amino acids: CASSPPMEATEAFF. In DNA form, the CDR3 reads TGTGCCAGCTCACCACCGATGGAGGCCACTGAAGCTTTCTTT.

The rearrangement links TRBV7-2 to TRBJ2-1; D unresolved. The length of the CDR3 is 16 residues. Germline V gene lookup returns CDR1 SGHTA and CDR2 FQGNSA. V lost 1 base and J 5 bases, leaving 15 bases between the germline ends. CDR3 amino acids: CASSLDWSRSDNEQFF. The CDR3 nucleotides read TGTGCCAGCAGCTTAGATTGGTCCAGGTCGGACAATGAGCAGTTCTTC.

The rearrangement joins TRBV21-1 to TRBJ1-1; the table's D gene call, TRBD1, was not cross checked with the DNA. TRBV21-1 is shown as a pseudogene. CDR3 length: 16 residues. CDR3 sequence reads: CASRLLPWTGGTEAFF. As DNA, the CDR3 is TGTGCCAGCAGGCTCCTCCCTTGGACAGGGGGAACTGAAGCTTTCTTT.

V usage is TRBV7-9 and J usage is TRBJ1-4; TRBD1 matches 8 bases. The length of the CDR3 is 15 residues. V shed 3 bases, J shed 6 bases, and the junction held 6 bases outside the gene matches. Germline CDR1 and CDR2: SEHNR and FQNEAQ (reference sequence). The CDR3 loop is CASSFRQGADEKLFF. The CDR3 DNA reads TGTGCCAGCAGCTTCAGGCAGGGGGCAGATGAAAAACTGTTTTTT. The variable domain in full, completed from reference TRBV7-9 and TRBJ1-4, reads DTGVSQNPRHKITKRGQNVTFRCDPISEHNRLYWYRQTLGQGPEFLTYFQNEAQLEKSRLLSDRFSAERPKGSFSTLEIQRTEQGDSAMYLCASSFRQGADEKLFFGSGTQLSVL.

The chain has TRBV18 and TRBJ1-1; D may be TRBD1 (6 bases). Trimming removed 1 base at V and 2 bases at J, with 8 bases between. The V gene's germline CDR1 is KGHSH and CDR2 LQKENI. CDR3 length equals 14 residues. The CDR3 loop is CASSPQQGNTEAFF. The CDR3 DNA is TGTGCCAGCTCACCACAACAGGGTAACACTGAAGCTTTCTTT.

J is TRBJ1-1 and V is TRBV6-6; D uncertain. This CDR3 contains 11 residues. The V gene's germline CDR1 is MNHNY and CDR2 SVGAGI (reference sequence). V lost 4 bases and J 4 bases, leaving 4 bases between the germline ends. The CDR3 here is CASSSATEAFF. CDR3 DNA: TGTGCCAGCAGTTCCGCCACTGAAGCTTTCTTT.

The chain uses TRBV19 and TRBJ1-6; D is unresolved. The germline CDR1 and CDR2 sequences are LNHDA and SQIVND (reference sequence). Between the trimmed V and J ends, which lost 6 bases and 0 bases, there was a span of 18 bases. The CDR3 is 18 amino acids. CDR3 sequence: CASSPNLAASSYNSPLHF. The CDR3 DNA sequence: TGTGCCAGTAGCCCCAATTTAGCAGCAAGCTCCTATAATTCACCCCTCCACTTT. The entire variable domain, with the rest obtained from reference TRBV19 and TRBJ1-6, is as follows: DGGITQSPKYLFRKEGQNVTLSCEQNLNHDAMYWYRQDPGQGLRLIYYSQIVNDFQKGDIAEGYSVSREKKESFPLTVTSAQKNPTAFYLCASSPNLAASSYNSPLHFGNGTRLTVT.

The V call is TRBV19, the J call TRBJ1-2, with TRBD1 matching over 7 bases. Germline assignment: CDR1 LNHDA and CDR2 SQIVND (reference sequence). This CDR3 is built from 13 residues. The J segment lost 4 bases and the V segment lost 6 bases, leaving 5 bases of the junction unmatched. Here the CDR3 reads CASSGQDFYGYTF. The CDR3 region has the DNA TGTGCCAGTAGCGGACAGGACTTCTATGGCTACACCTTC.

The V and J genes are TRBV20-1 and TRBJ2-7; 11 nucleotides align to TRBD1. Per the germline V gene, CDR1 is DFQATT and CDR2 is SNEGSKA (reference sequence). The V and J ends lost 3 bases and 3 bases, in that order; junction bases with no gene match: 4. This CDR3 spans 14 amino acids. CDR3 protein: CSASGGTGGYEQYF. The CDR3 DNA follows: TGCAGTGCTAGTGGGGGGACAGGGGGCTACGAGCAGTACTTC.

The chain has TRBV19 and TRBJ1-5; TRBD1 matches at 9 bases. The V and J ends lost 10 bases and 0 bases, in that order; junction bases with no gene match: 16. The V gene's germline CDR1 is LNHDA and CDR2 SQIVND (reference sequence). The CDR3 spans 18 residues. CDR3 coding DNA: TGTGCCACCGGGCACTTGGGACAGGGCATCTATAGCAATCAGCCCCAGCATTTT. Translating it yields CATGHLGQGIYSNQPQHF. The variable domain in full, completed from reference TRBV19 and TRBJ1-5, reads DGGITQSPKYLFRKEGQNVTLSCEQNLNHDAMYWYRQDPGQGLRLIYYSQIVNDFQKGDIAEGYSVSREKKESFPLTVTSAQKNPTAFYLCATGHLGQGIYSNQPQHFGDGTRLSIL.

The rearrangement joins TRBV18 to TRBJ1-1; TRBD1 might be the D (5 bases). Trimming stripped 6 bases from V and 6 bases from J, with 14 bases between. This CDR3 has 13 residues. The germline V gene encodes CDR1 KGHSH and CDR2 LQKENI. Here the CDR3 reads CASSSKRDSEAFF. The CDR3 region has the DNA TGTGCCAGCTCCTCCAAGAGGGACTCTGAAGCTTTCTTT.

Only one count was recorded for this clone. V usage is TRBV3-1 (or the pseudogene TRBV3-2) and J usage is TRBJ2-2; a weak D match, TRBD2 (6 bases). CDR1 LGHDT and CDR2 YNNKEL come from the germline V gene (reference sequence). The CDR3 length is 14 residues. Trimming pared 4 bases from V and 6 bases from J, leaving 12 bases between. CDR3 sequence reads: CASSRSGTPGELFF. CDR3 DNA: TGTGCCAGCAGCCGGTCCGGGACTCCCGGGGAGCTGTTTTTT.

The chain joins TRBV5-6 to TRBJ2-5; D may be TRBD2 (5 bases). The germline V gene encodes CDR1 SGHDT and CDR2 YYEEEE. The CDR3 spans 15 residues. V lost 6 bases and J lost 1, with 16 bases in between. The CDR3 DNA sequence: TGTGCCAGCAACCCGGTAGGACTTCCCCAAGAGACCCAGTACTTC. The encoded protein is CASNPVGLPQETQYF.

CDR3 DNA sequence: TGCGCCAGCAGCTTGGCCGGCAGCAAGAACACTGAAGCTTTCTTT. As protein: CASSLAGSKNTEAFF. This chain connects TRBV5-1 to TRBJ1-1, with D uncertain. The V end lost 0 bases, the J end lost 1 base, and 10 bases lay between the germline ends. Germline loops: CDR1 SGHRS, CDR2 YFSETQ. The CDR3 spans 15 residues.

The chain has TRBV15 and TRBJ2-2, with D maybe TRBD2 (5 bases). Germline V gene data show CDR1 as LNHNV and CDR2 as YYDKDF (reference sequence). The length of the CDR3 is 14 residues. With 3 bases removed from V and 1 base from J, the gap between germline ends came to 6 bases. The CDR3 DNA reads as TGTGCCACCAGCAGGGGAGAGAACACCGGGGAGCTGTTTTTT. Translation gives CATSRGENTGELFF.

The V gene is TRBV4-1, the J gene TRBJ2-1, with D possibly being TRBD1 (6 bases). The CDR3 has 16 residues. The germline CDR1 and CDR2 sequences are MGHRA and YSYEKL. With 5 bases removed from V and 0 bases from J, the gap between germline ends came to 14 bases. Here the CDR3 DNA reads TGCGCCAGCAGCACAGGGACGCCAGTCTCCTACAATGAGCAGTTCTTC. Translated: CASSTGTPVSYNEQFF.

The genes are TRBV5-1 and TRBJ2-6; D is possibly TRBD1 (5 bases). Looked up from germline, CDR1 is SGHRS and CDR2 is YFSETQ. V lost 0 bases to trimming and J lost 0 bases, with 7 bases between them. The CDR3 covers 16 residues. The CDR3 DNA sequence: TGCGCCAGCAGCTTGGGACAGAGCTCTGGGGCCAACGTCCTGACTTTC. This translates into CASSLGQSSGANVLTF.

The rearrangement links TRBV4-3 to TRBJ1-4; TRBD1 matches 8 bases. J lost 5 bases, V lost 4 bases, and 6 bases had no gene match. The CDR3 extends over 15 amino acids. In germline, CDR1 is LGHNA, CDR2 YSLEER. In DNA, the CDR3 is TGCGCCAGCAGCCCGCTCTGGACAGGGAATGAAAAACTGTTTTTT. Translation gives CASSPLWTGNEKLFF.

In this sample, this clone turned up once. Sequence at one end of the junction differs from germline and may be a read error. The V and J genes are TRBV29-1 and TRBJ2-1; 8 bases are a match to TRBD2. The CDR3 has 12 amino acids. The V gene's germline CDR1 is SQVTM and CDR2 ANQGSEA. The CDR3 region is CSVGTSYSEQFF. CDR3 DNA sequence: TGCAGCGTTGGGACTAGCTACAGTGAGCAGTTCTTC.

V and J are TRBV2 and TRBJ1-1; D remains ambiguous. Germline V lookup: CDR1 SNHLY, CDR2 FYNNEI. CDR3 length equals 14 residues. Trimming shortened V by 3 bases and J by 1 base, and 9 bases separated the two germline ends. In nucleotides, the CDR3 is TGTGCCAGCAGTGATGGGGAAAAGAACACTGAAGCTTTCTTT. Translating gives CASSDGEKNTEAFF.

This chain links TRBV10-2 with TRBJ1-1, with D unclear. CDR3 size: 14 residues. The germline V gene has CDR1 WSHSY and CDR2 SAAADI. The V and J ends lost 3 bases and 1 base respectively, with 9 bases between them. CDR3 nucleotides: TGCGCCAGCAGTGAAAGATATGGGAACACTGAAGCTTTCTTT. This translates into CASSERYGNTEAFF.

This chain links TRBV5-4 with TRBJ1-2, with TRBD1 as a possible D gene (5 bases). The V end was cut by 2 bases, the J end by 6 bases, with 11 bases between. In germline, CDR1 is SGHNT, CDR2 YYREEE (reference sequence). There are 13 residues in the CDR3. The CDR3 nucleotides are TGTGCCAGCAGCTTACGGGGGGTGGATGGCTACACCTTC. It specifies CASSLRGVDGYTF.

This clone was recorded only once. This chain connects TRBV11-2 to TRBJ1-5, with D uncertain. Trimming took off 3 bases at V and 6 bases at J, with 9 bases between the two ends. Germline loops: CDR1 SGHAT, CDR2 FQNNGV. The CDR3 covers 13 residues. The CDR3 spells CASSLSPGQPQHF. The DNA of the CDR3 is TGTGCCAGCAGCTTGTCGCCCGGTCAGCCCCAGCATTTT.

V and J are TRBV3-1 (or the pseudogene TRBV3-2) and TRBJ1-5, with a weak D call TRBD1 (5 bases). CDR3 length: 15 amino acids. Germline V gene lookup returns CDR1 LGHDT and CDR2 YNNKEL (reference sequence). The V end was cut by 1 base, the J end by 6 bases, with 13 bases between. The chain's CDR3 is CASSQGLQGPQPQHF. CDR3 bases: TGTGCCAGCAGCCAAGGGTTGCAGGGACCTCAGCCCCAGCATTTT.

The chain has TRBV25-1 and TRBJ1-1; no clear D gene. Germline V gene data show CDR1 as MGHDK and CDR2 as SYGVNS. The V gene lost 8 bases and the J gene lost 1 base, with 11 bases spanning the gap. CDR3 length: 13 amino acids. The CDR3 sequence: CASVPSWNTEAFF. CDR3 nucleotides: TGTGCCAGCGTCCCCAGTTGGAACACTGAAGCTTTCTTT.